Shown below are 22 T cell receptor beta chains from a single sample sequenced in a study of T cells in Graves' hyperthyroidism and ophthalmopathy. Researchers amplified the TCR beta CDR3 regions from RNA transcripts. During a first-round RT-PCR of the TCR CDR3, the HTBI primer set was used. TCRdb used MiXCR to reprocess the multiplex PCR reads, holding one entry per CDR3 protein. The sample holds about 300,000 distinct CDR3 sequences, around a fifth seen once. The sequenced sample consisted of blood. Receptor source: a man aged 50-59 years with Graves' ophthalmopathy.

This clonotype came up a few times. The chain carries TRBV2 and TRBJ1-6, with TRBD1 as a possible D gene (6 bases). The CDR3 consists of 14 residues. The V end was cut by 6 bases, the J end by 7 bases, with 13 bases between. The germline V gene encodes CDR1 SNHLY and CDR2 FYNNEI. The CDR3 protein is CASSRDTENSPLHF. The CDR3 DNA is TGTGCCAGCAGCCGGGACACAGAAAATTCACCCCTCCACTTT.

Only a few counts were recorded for this clonotype. V usage is TRBV20-1 and J usage is TRBJ1-2, with D hard to call. Deletions cut 1 base from V and 8 bases from J, with 11 bases between. The CDR3 loop spans 12 amino acids. CDR1 and CDR2 from the germline V gene are DFQATT and SNEGSKA (reference sequence). The CDR3 is CSARVSPGGYTF. In nucleotides, the CDR3 is TGCAGTGCTAGAGTTTCCCCTGGGGGCTACACCTTC.

This clonotype was counted between two and nine times. The V and J genes are TRBV7-2 and TRBJ1-5, with 8 bases lining up with TRBD1. The CDR3 loop spans 15 amino acids. Germline lookup yields CDR1 SGHTA and CDR2 FQGNSA. V gave up 1 base and J gave up 3 bases; unmatched junction bases: 2. The CDR3 loop is CASSLDRGYNQPQHF. The CDR3 nucleotides are TGTGCCAGCAGCTTAGACAGGGGGTACAATCAGCCCCAGCATTTT.

This clonotype occurred many times. CDR3 bases: TGTGCCAGCAGCCCACCGGGACAGGCGGATGAAAAACTGTTTTTT. Translated, it gives CASSPPGQADEKLFF. The J gene is TRBJ1-4, the V gene TRBV5-6, with 8 bases matching TRBD1. V dropped 4 bases and J dropped 6; count of bases not matched to a gene: 8. Germline V gives CDR1 SGHDT, CDR2 YYEEEE. The CDR3 consists of 15 residues. Based on the CDR3 plus reference TRBV5-6 and TRBJ1-4, the full variable domain is DAGVTQSPTHLIKTRGQQVTLRCSPKSGHDTVSWYQQALGQGPQFIFQYYEEEERQRGNFPDRFSGHQFPNYSSELNVNALLLGDSALYLCASSPPGQADEKLFFGSGTQLSVL.

The rearrangement joins TRBV7-6 to TRBJ2-6; 8 nucleotides match TRBD1. There are 13 residues in the CDR3. Losses at the gene ends were 5 bases for V and 14 bases for J; bases not matched to a gene: 8. CDR1 and CDR2 from the germline V gene are SGHVS and FNYEAQ. For the CDR3, the DNA is TGTGCCAGCAGCCAATCGGACAGGGCCCTCCTGACTTTC. It codes for CASSQSDRALLTF.

This clonotype was detected only a few times. The chain employs TRBV10-3 and TRBJ2-7, with 8 positions matching TRBD1. The CDR3 has 16 residues. Trimming took 3 bases from V and 3 from J; bases not matched to a gene: 10. Germline V lookup: CDR1 ENHRY, CDR2 SYGVKD. CDR3 DNA sequence: TGTGCCATCAGTGATCCTGGACAGGGTCTCTTCTACGAGCAGTACTTC. Translated, it gives CAISDPGQGLFYEQYF.

The chain employs TRBV18 and TRBJ2-7; D is ambiguous. The germline CDR1 and CDR2 sequences are KGHSH and LQKENI. CDR3 length equals 15 residues. The V gene lost 4 bases and the J gene lost 1 base, with 14 bases spanning the gap. The CDR3 loop is CASSQLPDASYEQYF. Here the CDR3 DNA reads TGTGCCAGCTCACAGCTCCCGGACGCTTCCTACGAGCAGTACTTC.

This clonotype was counted ten times or more. The V and J genes are TRBV18 and TRBJ2-2, with 8 bases fitting TRBD2. From germline, CDR1 is KGHSH and CDR2 LQKENI. The CDR3 has 15 residues. V lost 6 bases, J lost 0 bases, and 3 bases stayed unmatched. Here the CDR3 reads CASSGTRANTGELFF. The CDR3 coding sequence is TGTGCCAGCTCCGGGACTAGGGCGAACACCGGGGAGCTGTTTTTT.

There are a few counts of this clonotype. The chain recombines TRBV10-3 with TRBJ1-2; 11 positions match TRBD1. The CDR3 covers 14 residues. The J segment lost 6 bases and the V segment lost 5 bases, leaving 5 bases of the junction unmatched. Per the germline V gene, CDR1 is ENHRY and CDR2 is SYGVKD. The DNA for the CDR3 is TGTGCCATCAGTTACGGACAGGGGGCCGATGGCTACACCTTC. Encoded protein: CAISYGQGADGYTF.

The table lists this clonotype with many counts. This chain joins TRBV2 and TRBJ1-4; D may be TRBD1 (5 bases). The CDR3 has 13 residues. V dropped 7 bases and J dropped 2 bases, with 8 bases sitting between them. Per germline, CDR1 SNHLY and CDR2 FYNNEI. The CDR3 DNA reads as TGTGCCAGCACCCGGGACACTAATGAAAAACTGTTTTTT. Residues: CASTRDTNEKLFF.

This clonotype was observed a few times. CDR3 loop: CASSEPGQRYGYTF. CDR3 nucleotide sequence: TGTGCCAGCAGTGAACCGGGACAGCGCTATGGCTACACCTTC. The chain joins TRBV6-1 to TRBJ1-2; 7 bases match TRBD1. The CDR3 loop spans 14 amino acids. Unmatched junction bases numbered 4, after V lost 2 bases and J lost 4 bases. The V gene's germline CDR1 is MNHNS and CDR2 SASEGT.

Only a few counts were recorded for this clonotype. The rearrangement links TRBV9 to TRBJ2-1; 9 nucleotides agree with TRBD2. Germline V lookup: CDR1 SGDLS, CDR2 YYNGEE. V lost 4 bases and J lost 4; bases outside the gene matches: 9. CDR3 length: 16 residues. The CDR3 bases are TGTGCCAGCAGCCGAACGGCGGGAGGGCCTTACAATGAGCAGTTCTTC. Its translation: CASSRTAGGPYNEQFF. The full variable domain, its missing parts supplied by reference TRBV9 and TRBJ2-1, is DSGVTQTPKHLITATGQRVTLRCSPRSGDLSVYWYQQSLDQGLQFLIQYYNGEERAKGNILERFSAQQFPDLHSELNLSSLELGDSALYFCASSRTAGGPYNEQFFGPGTRLTVL.

This clonotype was counted ten times or more. This chain connects TRBV18 to TRBJ1-1; D is uncertain. This CDR3 has 17 amino acids. The V gene lost 1 base and the J gene lost 1 base, with 16 bases spanning the gap. Germline V gene data show CDR1 as KGHSH and CDR2 as LQKENI. The DNA for the CDR3 is TGTGCCAGCTCACCACAAGAGAGCGGGAAAGGGAACACTGAAGCTTTCTTT. Encoded protein: CASSPQESGKGNTEAFF.

There are a few counts of this clonotype. The J gene is TRBJ2-7, the V gene TRBV6-5; tentative D call: TRBD1 (6 bases). V was clipped by 2 bases and J by 6 bases, with 14 bases between them. In germline, CDR1 is MNHEY, CDR2 SVGAGI. This CDR3 is built from 14 residues. CDR3 loop: CASSYADSSSEQYF. In DNA form, the CDR3 reads TGTGCCAGCAGTTACGCGGACAGTTCGAGCGAGCAGTACTTC.

The chain is built from TRBV6-1 and TRBJ2-3; 11 positions match TRBD2. Germline-derived CDR1 and CDR2 are MNHNS and SASEGT. The CDR3 is 14 amino acids. The trim removed 5 bases at V and 5 bases at J, leaving 3 bases unmatched. Here the CDR3 reads CASSIGLAGDTQYF. In DNA, the CDR3 is TGTGCCAGCAGTATCGGACTAGCGGGAGATACGCAGTATTTT.

The sample holds many counts of this clonotype. J is TRBJ1-4 and V is TRBV10-3, with 7 bases aligning to TRBD1. V was clipped by 0 bases and J by 8 bases; unmatched bases: 9. Germline V CDR1 and CDR2: ENHRY, SYGVKD. The CDR3 loop spans 16 amino acids. The DNA for the CDR3 is TGTGCCATCAGTGAGTCTGGCAGACAGGGAGGCGAAAAACTGTTTTTT. Residues: CAISESGRQGGEKLFF.

This clonotype was counted at least ten times. The V gene is TRBV28, the J gene TRBJ1-2; a weak D match, TRBD1 (5 bases). The CDR3 contains 14 residues. The germline CDR1 and CDR2 sequences are MDHEN and SYDVKM. The V and J ends lost 2 bases and 2 bases respectively, with 9 bases between them. This chain's CDR3 is CASSLGAGNYGYTF. DNA of the CDR3: TGTGCCAGCAGTTTAGGGGCAGGGAACTATGGCTACACCTTC.

The chain couples TRBV12-3 or TRBV12-4 to TRBJ1-4; D remains ambiguous. The length of the CDR3 is 14 residues. V dropped 5 bases and J dropped 5 bases, with 12 bases sitting between them. The CDR3 DNA reads as TGTGCCAGCAGTACCCCCGGACCCAATGAAAAACTGTTTTTT. Translating it yields CASSTPGPNEKLFF.

This clonotype was detected many times. The chain links TRBV5-1 to TRBJ1-3, with 7 nucleotides matching TRBD1. The ends lost 0 bases at V and 3 bases at J; junction bases unmatched: 3. The CDR3 is 15 residues long. Germline V CDR1 and CDR2: SGHRS, YFSETQ. CDR3 protein: CASSLEGGGGNTIYF. Written as DNA, the CDR3 is TGCGCCAGCAGCTTGGAAGGGGGCGGTGGAAACACCATATATTTT.

At least ten counts were recorded for this clonotype. The J gene is TRBJ2-7, the V gene TRBV9, with 8 bases fitting TRBD2. The CDR3 covers 14 residues. The V and J ends lost 4 bases and 2 bases, in that order; junction bases with no gene match: 5. CDR1 is SGDLS, CDR2 YYNGEE, per germline. The CDR3 reads CASSPGLATYEQYF. The DNA for the CDR3 is TGTGCCAGCAGCCCCGGACTAGCCACCTACGAGCAGTACTTC. Full variable domain (rest looked up from reference TRBV9 and TRBJ2-7): DSGVTQTPKHLITATGQRVTLRCSPRSGDLSVYWYQQSLDQGLQFLIQYYNGEERAKGNILERFSAQQFPDLHSELNLSSLELGDSALYFCASSPGLATYEQYFGPGTRLTVT.

This clonotype was observed a few times. The rearrangement links TRBV6-1 to TRBJ2-7, with 7 nucleotides matching TRBD1. V dropped 8 bases and J dropped 3; count of bases not matched to a gene: 7. The CDR3 has 13 residues. CDR1 and CDR2 (germline): MNHNS, SASEGT. CDR3 DNA sequence: TGTGCCAGCGGAAACGACAGGGTCTACGAGCAGTACTTC. It encodes CASGNDRVYEQYF.

This clonotype was observed at least ten times. The chain carries TRBV3-1 and TRBJ2-1, with TRBD2 matching over 7 bases. The CDR3 contains 15 residues. Germline CDR1 LGHDT, CDR2 YNNKEL (reference sequence). The trim removed 0 bases at V and 6 bases at J, leaving 5 bases unmatched. CDR3 amino acids: CASSQDSGSGNEQFF. The CDR3 DNA reads TGTGCCAGCAGCCAAGATAGCGGGTCGGGCAATGAGCAGTTCTTC.